The 26 T cell receptor beta chains in this list originate from one sample, sequenced in a study of Ad26.COV2.S vaccination and SARS-CoV-2 variants. Treatment meaning: roughly 20 received Ad26.COV2.S at low or high dose, single or two shots; roughly five received placebo; per-sample allocation not given. Repertoires come from day 63 after the first vaccine or placebo injection. Clones were read by immunoSEQ multiplex PCR, and TCRdb kept only the in-frame ones, dropping some. Among about 680,000 clones listed, approximately 88% were seen once. The sequences come from peripheral blood, collected in a trial of Ad26.COV2.S vaccine versus placebo. The source of these receptors is a person between 18 and 65 years old who received the Ad26.COV2.S COVID-19 vaccine or a placebo.

V is TRBV21-1 and J is TRBJ1-5; the DNA was not used to check the table's D call, TRBD1. TRBV21-1 is listed as a pseudogene. This CDR3 is 19 amino acids long. The CDR3 DNA follows: TGTGCCAGCAGCAAAGCAAAGCGAGGGACAGGGGAGGCCAGGCAGCCCCAGCATTTT. Translating gives CASSKAKRGTGEARQPQHF.

This CDR3 reads CATSDFRGNQPQHF. For the CDR3, the DNA is TGTGCCACCAGTGATTTTAGGGGCAATCAGCCCCAGCATTTT. The genes are TRBV24-1 and TRBJ1-5; no clear D gene. In germline, CDR1 is KGHDR, CDR2 SFDVKD. CDR3 length equals 14 residues. V was cut by 1 base and J by 2 bases, with 5 bases left in between.

This sequence joins TRBV27 and TRBJ2-7, with D possibly TRBD1 on 5 matching bases. V was trimmed by 7 bases and J by 1 base, leaving 14 bases between them. Germline-derived CDR1 and CDR2 are MNHEY and SMNVEV (reference sequence). The CDR3 length is 14 residues. CDR3 coding DNA: TGTGCCAGCAAATTTAAAGGGGCTTCCTACGAGCAGTACTTC. It translates to CASKFKGASYEQYF.

This chain uses TRBV6-5 with TRBJ1-1; TRBD1 agrees at 9 bases. J was trimmed by 3 bases and V by 5 bases; bases with no gene match: 7. Germline V CDR1 and CDR2: MNHEY, SVGAGI. The CDR3 consists of 15 residues. DNA of the CDR3: TGTGCCAGCAGTCACCCTCGGGACAGGGACACTGAAGCTTTCTTT. Translated: CASSHPRDRDTEAFF.

This chain links TRBV29-1 with TRBJ2-2, with no clear D. The germline V gene encodes CDR1 SQVTM and CDR2 ANQGSEA. Trimming shortened V by 7 bases and J by 0 bases, and 15 bases separated the two germline ends. The CDR3 is 15 residues long. In nucleotides, the CDR3 is TGCAGCGCCAACGATTTGGGTCCGAACACCGGGGAGCTGTTTTTT. Protein: CSANDLGPNTGELFF.

The rearrangement joins TRBV27 to TRBJ2-6; D gene ambiguous. CDR3 length equals 16 residues. Germline loops: CDR1 MNHEY, CDR2 SMNVEV (reference sequence). Deletions cut 5 bases from V and 4 bases from J, with 15 bases between. The CDR3 loop reads CASSARLAAGANVLTF. Written as DNA, the CDR3 is TGTGCCAGCAGTGCCCGGTTGGCGGCCGGGGCCAACGTCCTGACTTTC. Complete variable domain (other parts from reference TRBV27 and TRBJ2-6): EAQVTQNPRYLITVTGKKLTVTCSQNMNHEYMSWYRQDPGLGLRQIYYSMNVEVTDKGDVPEGYKVSRKEKRNFPLILESPSPNQTSLYFCASSARLAAGANVLTFGAGSRLTVL.

The chain uses TRBV29-1 and TRBJ2-5; TRBD2 is a possible D gene (6 bases). Germline V gene sequence: CDR1 SQVTM, CDR2 ANQGSEA. This CDR3 spans 15 amino acids. V was pared by 3 bases and J by 5 bases, with 19 bases between. For the CDR3, the DNA is TGCAGCGTTGATACGGGGCAGAGCGCGGGGGAGACCCAGTACTTC. Protein: CSVDTGQSAGETQYF. Variable domain in full (rest from reference TRBV29-1 and TRBJ2-5): SAVISQKPSRDICQRGTSLTIQCQVDSQVTMMFWYRQQPGQSLTLIATANQGSEATYESGFVIDKFPISRPNLTFSTLTVSNMSPEDSSIYLCSVDTGQSAGETQYFGPGTRLLVL.

The chain combines TRBV10-3 with TRBJ2-6; D may match TRBD1 or TRBD2 (6 bases each). The CDR3 runs to 16 residues. Germline-derived CDR1 and CDR2 are ENHRY and SYGVKD. Trimming took 4 bases from V and 2 from J, leaving 12 bases between them. The CDR3 loop is CAISGAGEAGANVLTF. DNA for the CDR3: TGTGCCATCAGTGGGGCAGGGGAGGCTGGGGCCAACGTCCTGACTTTC.

The J gene is TRBJ1-2, the V gene TRBV6-5, with a weak D call TRBD1 (6 bases). The CDR3 is made up of 15 amino acids. The germline V gene encodes CDR1 MNHEY and CDR2 SVGAGI. Trimming took 5 bases from V and 4 from J, leaving 17 bases between them. CDR3 DNA sequence: TGTGCCAGCAGTAGGGGGGGCGGATTAGGCTATGGCTACACCTTC. Amino acids: CASSRGGGLGYGYTF.

The chain is built from TRBV12-3 or TRBV12-4 and TRBJ2-2; D remains unclear. The V end was cut by 10 bases, the J end by 5 bases, with 14 bases between. The CDR3 has 13 amino acids. The CDR3 here is CATRPRPTGELFF. The CDR3 bases are TGTGCCACACGTCCTCGGCCTACCGGGGAGCTGTTTTTT.

This chain uses TRBV4-3 with TRBJ1-1; D gene ambiguous. The CDR3 runs 15 residues. V gave up 4 bases and J gave up 6 bases, with 18 bases separating them. CDR1 and CDR2 (germline): LGHNA, YSLEER. This CDR3 is CASSPQPGSPAEAFF. CDR3 nucleotides: TGCGCCAGCAGCCCCCAGCCGGGATCTCCCGCTGAAGCTTTCTTT.

The chain has TRBV4-2 and TRBJ1-5; 9 bases are a match to TRBD1. The V gene end was trimmed by 4 bases and the J gene end by 3 bases; junction bases not matched to a gene: 4. The CDR3 extends over 15 amino acids. From germline, CDR1 is LGHNA and CDR2 YNFKEQ. This chain's CDR3 is CASSLRDRDNQPQHF. As DNA, the CDR3 is TGTGCCAGCAGCCTCCGGGACAGGGACAATCAGCCCCAGCATTTT.

This clone was seen a handful of times. The V call is TRBV5-4, the J call TRBJ1-1, with D possibly being TRBD1 (6 bases). The CDR3 length is 17 residues. The V end was cut by 6 bases, the J end by 4 bases, with 25 bases between. The germline V gene encodes CDR1 SGHNT and CDR2 YYREEE (reference sequence). The CDR3 DNA reads as TGTGCCAGCACCAAAGGTTTGGCAGGGGCGCGGGGCACTGAAGCTTTCTTT. Residues: CASTKGLAGARGTEAFF.

On this clone itself: Other DNA sequences in this specimen translate into the identical CDR3. Here the CDR3 reads CASSRDRVYEQYF. The CDR3 coding sequence is TGTGCCAGCAGTCGAGACAGGGTCTACGAGCAGTACTTC. The V call is TRBV27, the J call TRBJ2-7; 7 bases agree with TRBD1. Trimming cost V 5 bases and J 3 bases; bases outside gene matches: 4. Germline V gene data show CDR1 as MNHEY and CDR2 as SMNVEV (reference sequence). CDR3 length: 13 amino acids.

This rearrangement joins TRBV12-5 to TRBJ2-5; 7 bases agree with TRBD2. This CDR3 is built from 20 residues. Germline CDR1 LGHNT, CDR2 FRNRAP. V dropped 3 bases and J dropped 3; count of bases not matched to a gene: 22. CDR3 bases: TGTGCTAGTGGTTTCATGGACCCCTTGGGACTACCCCGAGGCGAAGAGACCCAGTACTTC. Protein sequence: CASGFMDPLGLPRGEETQYF.

This clone came up once. The J gene is TRBJ1-6, the V gene TRBV7-6; TRBD1 aligns across 7 bases. Germline CDR1 SGHVS, CDR2 FNYEAQ. The CDR3 is made up of 14 amino acids. The V segment lost 4 bases and the J segment 7 bases; nucleotides outside the gene matches: 4. Here the CDR3 DNA reads TGTGCCAGCAGCTCCCTGACAGGGAATTCACCCCTCCACTTT. This codes for CASSSLTGNSPLHF.

The chain employs TRBV7-8 and TRBJ2-3; D uncertain. The V end lost 7 bases, the J end lost 9 bases, and 14 bases lay between the germline ends. Germline-derived CDR1 and CDR2 are SGHVS and FQNEAQ. This CDR3 is built from 12 residues. CDR3 DNA sequence: TGTGCCAGCACCGACTCGGGCCAAACGCAGTATTTT. Translating gives CASTDSGQTQYF.

The rearrangement uses TRBV6-4 and TRBJ1-4; D gene ambiguous. The length of the CDR3 is 15 residues. Trimming shortened V by 4 bases and J by 2 bases, and 11 bases separated the two germline ends. Per the germline V gene, CDR1 is MRHNA and CDR2 is SNTAGT. DNA for the CDR3: TGTGCCAGCAGTGGTACGGGTTGGACTAATGAAAAACTGTTTTTT. Protein sequence: CASSGTGWTNEKLFF.

J is TRBJ2-1 and V is TRBV7-2; 8 nucleotides agree with TRBD2. Germline loops: CDR1 SGHTA, CDR2 FQGNSA. This CDR3 spans 15 amino acids. After removal of 6 bases from V and 4 bases from J, the junction contained 8 bases not matched to a gene. The chain's CDR3 is CASRPGLAGYNEQFF. In DNA form, the CDR3 reads TGTGCCAGCAGACCAGGGTTAGCGGGATACAATGAGCAGTTCTTC.

This clone was counted only a few times. Other DNA sequences in the same sample also yield this CDR3. This chain connects TRBV27 to TRBJ1-2, with no clear D. Between the trimmed V and J ends, which lost 0 bases and 4 bases, there was a span of 6 bases. CDR3 length equals 13 residues. From germline, CDR1 is MNHEY and CDR2 SMNVEV (reference sequence). This chain's CDR3 is CASSLSGLYGYTF. The CDR3 DNA sequence: TGTGCCAGCAGTTTATCTGGGCTCTATGGCTACACCTTC.

The chain combines TRBV29-1 with TRBJ2-7, with D perhaps TRBD2 (5 bases). Germline CDR1 and CDR2: SQVTM and ANQGSEA. V was cut by 4 bases and J by 7 bases, with 17 bases left in between. This CDR3 comprises 13 residues. The CDR3 DNA reads TGCAGCGTTGGGGGTAGCGCCCCGTGGGAGCAGTACTTC. Protein product: CSVGGSAPWEQYF.

The V and J genes are TRBV4-3 and TRBJ2-6, with D maybe TRBD1 (6 bases). Germline V lookup: CDR1 LGHNA, CDR2 YSLEER. The CDR3 consists of 20 residues. V was pared by 4 bases and J by 0 bases, with 22 bases between. CDR3 sequence (DNA): TGCGCCAGCAGCCCCAAGAGCGCACAGGGCGTTATCTCTGGGGCCAACGTCCTGACTTTC. It encodes CASSPKSAQGVISGANVLTF.

The CDR3 reads CASSRSGVTGELFF. In nucleotides, the CDR3 is TGTGCCAGCAGCCGGTCTGGAGTAACCGGGGAGCTGTTTTTT. V and J are TRBV3-1 (or the pseudogene TRBV3-2) and TRBJ2-2; D is uncertain. This CDR3 has 14 amino acids. V lost 4 bases, J lost 5 bases, and 11 bases lay in between. The germline CDR1 and CDR2 sequences are LGHDT and YNNKEL (reference sequence).

The chain recombines TRBV3-1 (or the pseudogene TRBV3-2) with TRBJ1-1; no firm D call. CDR1 is LGHDT, CDR2 YNNKEL, per germline (reference sequence). CDR3 length: 12 residues. V lost 1 base and J lost 5, with 5 bases in between. This CDR3 is CASSQVGTEAFF. The CDR3 DNA reads TGTGCCAGCAGCCAAGTGGGTACTGAAGCTTTCTTT.

This clone has more than one count but fewer than ten. V is TRBV4-2 and J is TRBJ2-7, with 9 bases identical to TRBD2. CDR3 length equals 15 residues. V lost 6 bases and J lost 3; bases outside the gene matches: 9. Germline CDR1 reads LGHNA; CDR2 reads YNFKEQ. As DNA, the CDR3 is TGTGCCAGCAGACCCGGCGCGGGGGGGGACTACGAGCAGTACTTC. This gives the protein CASRPGAGGDYEQYF.

The chain couples TRBV5-4 to TRBJ2-3; 9 nucleotides line up with TRBD1. The germline CDR1 and CDR2 sequences are SGHNT and YYREEE (reference sequence). The ends lost 0 bases at V and 1 base at J; junction bases unmatched: 0. There are 15 residues in the CDR3. CDR3 residues: CASSLGTGGTDTQYF. The CDR3 DNA is TGTGCCAGCAGCTTGGGGACAGGGGGCACAGATACGCAGTATTTT. The whole variable domain, remainder taken from reference TRBV5-4 and TRBJ2-3, is ETGVTQSPTHLIKTRGQQVTLRCSSQSGHNTVSWYQQALGQGPQFIFQYYREEENGRGNFPPRFSGLQFPNYSSELNVNALELDDSALYLCASSLGTGGTDTQYFGPGTRLTVL.